Each of the 2 T cell receptor beta chains below was sequenced from the same sample in a study of T cells in Graves' hyperthyroidism and ophthalmopathy. RNA transcripts provided the source from which TCR beta CDR3 regions were amplified. Primed by the HTBI set, a first-round RT-PCR was run on the TCR CDR3. One entry per CDR3 protein results from TCRdb running MiXCR on the multiplex PCR reads. The table lists hundreds of thousands of distinct CDR3 sequences, about 19% of them singletons. Sequencing was done on a sample of blood. These TCRs come from a woman in her 50s with Graves' hyperthyroidism that later progressed to Graves' ophthalmopathy.

This clonotype was detected ten times or more. This chain joins TRBV3-1 and TRBJ1-1, with 8 bases identical to TRBD1. Germline CDR1 reads LGHDT; CDR2 reads YNNKEL (reference sequence). CDR3 length: 16 residues. After removal of 0 bases from V and 5 bases from J, the junction contained 8 bases not matched to a gene. Here the CDR3 DNA reads TGTGCCAGCAGCCAAGAAGGTCTCAGGGGGCTAACTGAAGCTTTCTTT. This translates into CASSQEGLRGLTEAFF.

This clonotype was seen at least ten times. In DNA, the CDR3 is TGTGCCAGCAGTAGGGTCTCGACAGGTCCCCAGCATTTT. It translates to CASSRVSTGPQHF. The rearrangement uses TRBV2 and TRBJ1-5; maybe TRBD1 (6 bases). The V gene's germline CDR1 is SNHLY and CDR2 FYNNEI. Between the trimmed V and J ends, which lost 5 bases and 10 bases, there was a span of 15 bases. The CDR3 loop spans 13 amino acids.